This T cell receptor (beta chain) appears in the sequencing data of a study of early T cells in non-severe SARS-CoV-2 infection. Looking at the study overall: Whole-blood bulk RNA, unsorted, was sequenced, and chains were unpaired.

The study's findings and limits: Matching with VDJdb favored anti-spike CD8 responses (missing private and CD4 specificities).

CDR3 length: 13 residues. V was pared by 8 bases and J by 5 bases, with 15 bases between. Germline V gene sequence: CDR1 GTSNPN, CDR2 SVGIG (reference sequence). Individual cDNA molecules each received unique molecular identifiers attached to them. TCRdb processed the 5' RACE reads anew with MiXCR; each CDR3 protein has one entry. In the table there are 70,000 or so distinct CDR3 sequences, roughly a tenth of which are singletons. This clonotype was picked up a small number of times. Its antigen is unknown. The V gene is TRBV30, the J gene TRBJ2-2; tentatively, D is TRBD1 (5 bases). This clonotype was obtained from an adult who was a healthcare worker with PCR-confirmed SARS-CoV-2 infection or an uninfected control (not recorded which). Sequenced material: whole blood, taken at baseline. The DNA for the CDR3 is TGTGCCCAAAGAGAAAGGGGAACCGGGGAGCTGTTTTTT. Translation gives CAQRERGTGELFF.